What follows are 5 T cell receptor beta chains derived from one specimen sequenced in a study of vaccination and CD4 T cells after COVID-19. Treatment defined: roughly 11-day PBMC culture with coronavirus spike peptide pools or control peptides (ViraFEST assay). With the Oncomine TCR Beta short-read assay, DNA from cultured CD4+ T cells was sequenced. MiXCR, run by TCRdb on the PCR reads, gives a single entry per CDR3 protein. The sample lists a few thousand distinct CDR3 sequences; roughly a sixth were seen once. These receptors are not linked to any known antigen. Sequencing was performed on CD4+ T cells from blood, cultured in vitro. Every receptor here comes from a human donor who had recovered from COVID-19.

In its sample, this clonotype is medium-sized. This chain links TRBV12-3 or TRBV12-4 with TRBJ1-5; TRBD1 aligns across 8 bases. Trimming cost V 6 bases and J 6 bases; bases outside gene matches: 10. The CDR3 has 15 residues. CDR3 sequence: CASRGAGGMGQPQHF. The CDR3 nucleotides are TGTGCCAGCAGGGGGGCAGGGGGCATGGGTCAGCCCCAGCATTTT.

The chain has TRBV12-5 and TRBJ2-7, with TRBD2 matching over 9 bases. Germline assignment: CDR1 LGHNT and CDR2 FRNRAP. V lost 4 bases and J lost 1; bases outside the gene matches: 8. This CDR3 is 16 amino acids long. In nucleotides, the CDR3 is TGTGCTAGTGGTTGGGGTACGACTAGCGGATCCTACGAGCAGTACTTC. Translating gives CASGWGTTSGSYEQYF.

This clonotype occurred a few times. The chain recombines TRBV12-5 with TRBJ2-3, with D unresolved. Germline loops: CDR1 LGHNT, CDR2 FRNRAP. The length of the CDR3 is 13 residues. V lost 4 bases, J lost 5 bases, and 10 bases lay in between. The CDR3 reads CASGSLLGDTQYF. The CDR3 nucleotides read TGTGCTAGTGGTTCCCTATTGGGAGATACGCAGTATTTT.

This rearrangement joins TRBV6-2 or TRBV6-3 to TRBJ2-5; 12 bases fit TRBD2. The trim removed 6 bases at V and 5 bases at J, leaving 10 bases unmatched. CDR3 length: 16 residues. From germline, CDR1 is MNHEY and CDR2 SVGEGT. The CDR3 spells CASRIPSGGERETQYF. CDR3 DNA sequence: TGTGCCAGCAGGATCCCTAGCGGGGGGGAGAGGGAGACCCAGTACTTC.

This clonotype was seen a handful of times. This chain joins TRBV20-1 and TRBJ1-2; D unclear. Trimming took 0 bases from V and 7 from J, leaving 12 bases between them. Per germline, CDR1 DFQATT and CDR2 SNEGSKA (reference sequence). This CDR3 contains 13 residues. CDR3 nucleotide sequence: TGCAGTGCTAGAGAACCCAGTGGTCTTGGCTACACCTTC. This gives the protein CSAREPSGLGYTF.